This record looks at one T cell receptor beta chain sequence and its context. This sample stems from a study of cytomegalovirus exposure and HLA in healthy donors. The PCR was carried out with 60 Vbeta primers and 13 Jbeta primers. Only in-frame clones appear in the TCRdb table, and some are missing; sequencing was by immunoSEQ multiplex PCR. Of 160,000 or so clones listed, around 73% are singletons. The CDR3 is 14 residues long. Trimming at V came to 6 bases and at J to 7 bases, leaving 8 bases not matched to a gene. Germline V gene lookup returns CDR1 SEHNR and CDR2 FQNEAQ (reference sequence). This chain uses TRBV7-9 with TRBJ1-2; 10 bases map to TRBD1. Sequencing input: PBMCs. This receptor was identified in a male donor in good health and CMV-seronegative. CDR3 loop: CASRQEDRGFGYTF. The CDR3 DNA is TGTGCCAGCAGACAGGAGGACAGGGGGTTTGGCTACACCTTC.